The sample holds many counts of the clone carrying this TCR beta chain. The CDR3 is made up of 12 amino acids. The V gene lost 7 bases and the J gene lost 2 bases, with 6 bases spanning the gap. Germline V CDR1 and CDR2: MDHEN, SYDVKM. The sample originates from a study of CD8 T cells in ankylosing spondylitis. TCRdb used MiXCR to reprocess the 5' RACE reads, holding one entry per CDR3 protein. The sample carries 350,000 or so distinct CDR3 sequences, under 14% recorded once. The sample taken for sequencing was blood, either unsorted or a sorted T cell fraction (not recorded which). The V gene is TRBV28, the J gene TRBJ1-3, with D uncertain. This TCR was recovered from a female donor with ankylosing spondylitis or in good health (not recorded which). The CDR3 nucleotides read TGTGCCAGCACCGAAACTGGAAACACCATATATTTT. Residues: CASTETGNTIYF.